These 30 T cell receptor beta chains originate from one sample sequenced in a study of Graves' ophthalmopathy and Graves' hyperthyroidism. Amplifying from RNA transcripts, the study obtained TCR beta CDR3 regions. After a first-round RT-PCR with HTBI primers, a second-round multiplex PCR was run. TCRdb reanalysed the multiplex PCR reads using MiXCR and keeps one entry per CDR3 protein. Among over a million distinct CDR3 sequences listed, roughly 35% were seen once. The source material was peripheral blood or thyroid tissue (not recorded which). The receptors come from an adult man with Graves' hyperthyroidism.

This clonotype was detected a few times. CDR3 in amino acids: CASTINLLSGNTIYF. CDR3 sequence (DNA): TGCGCCAGCACCATCAACTTGCTTTCTGGAAACACCATATATTTT. V gene TRBV5-1 combines with J gene TRBJ1-3; no clear D gene. The germline gives CDR1 SGHRS, CDR2 YFSETQ. The V end lost 6 bases, the J end lost 1 base, and 14 bases lay between the germline ends. The CDR3 consists of 15 residues.

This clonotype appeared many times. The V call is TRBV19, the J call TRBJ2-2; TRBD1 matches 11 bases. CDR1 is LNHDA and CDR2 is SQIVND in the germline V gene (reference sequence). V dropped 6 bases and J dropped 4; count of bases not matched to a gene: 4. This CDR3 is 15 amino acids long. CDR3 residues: CASRDRGLSTGELFF. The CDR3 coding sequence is TGTGCCAGTAGGGACAGGGGGCTCAGCACCGGGGAGCTGTTTTTT.

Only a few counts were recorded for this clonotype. CDR3 in amino acids: CASSQPPGRTRNSPLHF. The DNA for the CDR3 is TGTGCCAGCAGTCAACCGCCGGGGAGGACCAGGAATTCACCCCTCCACTTT. The chain employs TRBV6-5 and TRBJ1-6; D unclear. Germline V gives CDR1 MNHEY, CDR2 SVGAGI. The CDR3 contains 17 residues. Trimming shortened V by 5 bases and J by 7 bases, and 21 bases separated the two germline ends.

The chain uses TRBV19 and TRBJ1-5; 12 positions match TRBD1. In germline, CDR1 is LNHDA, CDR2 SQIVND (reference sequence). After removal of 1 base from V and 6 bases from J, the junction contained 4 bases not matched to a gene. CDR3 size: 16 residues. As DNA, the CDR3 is TGTGCCAGTAGTATAGCCGGGACAGGGGGCCGTCAGCCCCAGCATTTT. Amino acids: CASSIAGTGGRQPQHF.

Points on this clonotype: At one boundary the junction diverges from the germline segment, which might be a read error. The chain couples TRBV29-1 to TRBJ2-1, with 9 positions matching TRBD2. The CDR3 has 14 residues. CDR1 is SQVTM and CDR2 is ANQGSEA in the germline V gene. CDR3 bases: TGTAGCGTGGGGTATAGCGGGAGCGGCAATGAGCAGTTCTTC. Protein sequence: CSVGYSGSGNEQFF.

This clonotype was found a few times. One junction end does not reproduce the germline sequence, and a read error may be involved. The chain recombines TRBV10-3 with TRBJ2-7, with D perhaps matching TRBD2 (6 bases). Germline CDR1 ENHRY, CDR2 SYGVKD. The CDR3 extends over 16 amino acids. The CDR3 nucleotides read TGTGCCAGCAGTTTGGGACTGCATCTATCTAGGGGAGCGCAGTACTTC. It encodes CASSLGLHLSRGAQYF.

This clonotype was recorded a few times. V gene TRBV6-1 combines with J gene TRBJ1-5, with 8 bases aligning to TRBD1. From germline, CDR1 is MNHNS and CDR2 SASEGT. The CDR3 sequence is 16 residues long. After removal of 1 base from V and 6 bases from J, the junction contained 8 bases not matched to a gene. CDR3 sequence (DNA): TGTGCCAGCAGTGAAGTGAGAACAGGGGGGACTCAGCCCCAGCATTTT. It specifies CASSEVRTGGTQPQHF.

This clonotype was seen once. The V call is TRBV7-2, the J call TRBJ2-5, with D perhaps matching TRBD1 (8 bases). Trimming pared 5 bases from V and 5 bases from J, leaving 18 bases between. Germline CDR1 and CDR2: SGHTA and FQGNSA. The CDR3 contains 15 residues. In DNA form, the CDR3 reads TGTGCCAGCAGCCCCCGGACAGGGCGGGGGGAGACCCAGTACTTC. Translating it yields CASSPRTGRGETQYF.

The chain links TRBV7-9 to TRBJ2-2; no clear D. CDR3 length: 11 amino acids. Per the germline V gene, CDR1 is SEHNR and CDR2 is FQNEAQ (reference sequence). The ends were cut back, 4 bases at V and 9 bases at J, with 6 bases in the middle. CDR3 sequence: CASSSDRELFF. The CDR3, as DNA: TGTGCCAGCAGCTCCGACAGGGAGCTGTTTTTT.

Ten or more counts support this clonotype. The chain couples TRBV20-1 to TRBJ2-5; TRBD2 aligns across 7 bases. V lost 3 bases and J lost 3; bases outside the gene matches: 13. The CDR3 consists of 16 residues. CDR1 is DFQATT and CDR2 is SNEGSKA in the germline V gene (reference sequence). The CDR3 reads CSASDVGGMMKETQYF. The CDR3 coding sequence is TGCAGTGCTAGTGATGTGGGAGGGATGATGAAAGAGACCCAGTACTTC.

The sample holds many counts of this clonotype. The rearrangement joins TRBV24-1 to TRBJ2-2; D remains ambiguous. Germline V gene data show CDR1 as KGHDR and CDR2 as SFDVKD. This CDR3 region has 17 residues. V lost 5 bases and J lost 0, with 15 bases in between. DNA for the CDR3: TGTGCCACCAGTGCCCTCGAAGGGTCGGCGAACACCGGGGAGCTGTTTTTT. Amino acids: CATSALEGSANTGELFF.

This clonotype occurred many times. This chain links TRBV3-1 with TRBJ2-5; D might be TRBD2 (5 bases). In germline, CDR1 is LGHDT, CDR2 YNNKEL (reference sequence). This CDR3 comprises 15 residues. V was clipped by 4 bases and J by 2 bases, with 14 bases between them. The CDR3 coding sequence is TGTGCCAGCAGCCGACTACTAGATCCTCAAGAGACCCAGTACTTC. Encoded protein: CASSRLLDPQETQYF.

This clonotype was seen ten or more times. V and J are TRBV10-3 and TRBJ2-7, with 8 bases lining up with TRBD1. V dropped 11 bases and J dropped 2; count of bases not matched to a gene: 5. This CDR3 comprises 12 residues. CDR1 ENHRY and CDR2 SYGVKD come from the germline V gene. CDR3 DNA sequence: TGTGCCTCGCAGGGGGCTACCTACGAGCAGTACTTC. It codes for CASQGATYEQYF.

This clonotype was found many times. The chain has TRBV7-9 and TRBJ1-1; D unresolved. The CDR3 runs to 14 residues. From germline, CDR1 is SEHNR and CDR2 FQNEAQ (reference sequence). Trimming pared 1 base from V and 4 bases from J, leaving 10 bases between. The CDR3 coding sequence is TGTGCCAGCAGCTTAGAAGGGAGCGGCACTGAAGCTTTCTTT. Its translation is CASSLEGSGTEAFF.

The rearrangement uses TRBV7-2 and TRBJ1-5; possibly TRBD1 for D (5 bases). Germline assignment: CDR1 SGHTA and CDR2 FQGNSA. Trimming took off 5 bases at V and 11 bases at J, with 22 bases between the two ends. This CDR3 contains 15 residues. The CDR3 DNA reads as TGTGCCAGCAGCAATGGGGCCGGGCACCAAGAGACCCAGCATTTT. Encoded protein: CASSNGAGHQETQHF.

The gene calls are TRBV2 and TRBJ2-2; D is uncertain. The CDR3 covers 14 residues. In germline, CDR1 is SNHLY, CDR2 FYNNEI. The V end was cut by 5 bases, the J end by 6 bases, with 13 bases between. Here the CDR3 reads CASSLSPGPGELFF. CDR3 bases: TGTGCCAGCAGTTTGTCACCCGGTCCCGGGGAGCTGTTTTTT.

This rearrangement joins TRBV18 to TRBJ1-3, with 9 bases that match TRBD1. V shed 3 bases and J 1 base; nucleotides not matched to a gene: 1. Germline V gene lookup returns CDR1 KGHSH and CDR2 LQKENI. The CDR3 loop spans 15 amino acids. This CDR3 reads CASSPDRGSGNTIYF. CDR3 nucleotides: TGTGCCAGCTCACCGGACAGGGGATCTGGAAACACCATATATTTT.

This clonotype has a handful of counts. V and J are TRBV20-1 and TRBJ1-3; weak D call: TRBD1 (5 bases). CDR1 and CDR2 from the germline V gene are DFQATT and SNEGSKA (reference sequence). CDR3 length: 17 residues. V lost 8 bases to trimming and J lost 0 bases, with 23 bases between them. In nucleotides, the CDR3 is TGCAGTACTACAAGCGCTATAGAGGGGCTCTCTGGAAACACCATATATTTT. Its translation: CSTTSAIEGLSGNTIYF.

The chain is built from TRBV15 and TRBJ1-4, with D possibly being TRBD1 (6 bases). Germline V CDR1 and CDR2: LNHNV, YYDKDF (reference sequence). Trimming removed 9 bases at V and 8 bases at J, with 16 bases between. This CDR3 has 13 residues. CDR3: CATNQRRGEKLFF. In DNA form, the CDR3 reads TGTGCCACGAACCAGCGGAGGGGGGAAAAACTGTTTTTT.

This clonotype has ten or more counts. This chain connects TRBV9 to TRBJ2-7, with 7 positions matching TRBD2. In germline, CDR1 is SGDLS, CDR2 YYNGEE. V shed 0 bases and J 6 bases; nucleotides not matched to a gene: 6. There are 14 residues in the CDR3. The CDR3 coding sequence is TGTGCCAGCAGCGTAGGGGCGGGAGTAACCGAGCAGTACTTC. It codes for CASSVGAGVTEQYF.

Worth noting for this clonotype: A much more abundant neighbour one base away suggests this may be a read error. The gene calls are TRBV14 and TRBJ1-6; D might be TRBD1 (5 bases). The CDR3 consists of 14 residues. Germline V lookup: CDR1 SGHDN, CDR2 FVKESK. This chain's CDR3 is CAGSFGGNNSPLHF. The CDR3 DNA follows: TGTGCCGGCAGTTTCGGGGGAAATAATTCACCCCTCCACTTT.

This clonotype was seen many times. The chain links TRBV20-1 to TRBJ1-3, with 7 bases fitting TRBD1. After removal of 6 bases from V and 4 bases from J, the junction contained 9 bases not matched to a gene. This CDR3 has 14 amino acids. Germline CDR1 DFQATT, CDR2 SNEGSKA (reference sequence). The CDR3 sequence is CSATDRVVGNTIYF. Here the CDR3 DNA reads TGCAGTGCCACCGACAGGGTGGTCGGAAACACCATATATTTT.

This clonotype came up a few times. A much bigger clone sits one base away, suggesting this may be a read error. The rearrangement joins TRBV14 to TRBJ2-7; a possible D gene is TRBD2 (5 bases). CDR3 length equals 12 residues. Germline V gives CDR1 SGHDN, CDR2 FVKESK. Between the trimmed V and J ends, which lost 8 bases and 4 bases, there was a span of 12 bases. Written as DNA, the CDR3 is TGTGCCAGCTGGGGAGCAGATTACGAGCAGTACTTC. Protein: CASWGADYEQYF.

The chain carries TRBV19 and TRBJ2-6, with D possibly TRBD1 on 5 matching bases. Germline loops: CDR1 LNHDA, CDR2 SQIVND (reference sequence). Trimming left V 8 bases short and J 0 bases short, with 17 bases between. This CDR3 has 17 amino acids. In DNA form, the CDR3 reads TGTGCCAGTGCTAGGACACCAAGAGCCTCTGGGGCCAACGTCCTGACTTTC. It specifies CASARTPRASGANVLTF.

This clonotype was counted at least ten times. CDR3 sequence: CASSPSGIQSYEQYF. CDR3 DNA: TGTGCCAGCAGCCCTAGCGGCATACAGTCCTACGAGCAGTACTTC. This chain joins TRBV7-8 and TRBJ2-7; 7 bases are shared with TRBD2. Germline CDR1 is SGHVS and CDR2 is FQNEAQ. There are 15 residues in the CDR3. V lost 5 bases and J lost 1; bases outside the gene matches: 8.

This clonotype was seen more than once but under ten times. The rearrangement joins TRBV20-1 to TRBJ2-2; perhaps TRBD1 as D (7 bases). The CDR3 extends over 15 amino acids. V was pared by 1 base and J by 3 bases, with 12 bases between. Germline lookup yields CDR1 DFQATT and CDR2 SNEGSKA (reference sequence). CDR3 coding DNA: TGCAGTGCTAGAGCAGCAGGGGGGTACACCGGGGAGCTGTTTTTT. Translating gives CSARAAGGYTGELFF.

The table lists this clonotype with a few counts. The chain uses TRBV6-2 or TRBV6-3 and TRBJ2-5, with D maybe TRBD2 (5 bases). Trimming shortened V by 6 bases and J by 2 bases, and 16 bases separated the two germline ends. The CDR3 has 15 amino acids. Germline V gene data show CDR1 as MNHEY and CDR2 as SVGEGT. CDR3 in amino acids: CASRTGVRDQETQYF. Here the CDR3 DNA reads TGTGCCAGCAGGACCGGGGTCAGAGATCAAGAGACCCAGTACTTC.

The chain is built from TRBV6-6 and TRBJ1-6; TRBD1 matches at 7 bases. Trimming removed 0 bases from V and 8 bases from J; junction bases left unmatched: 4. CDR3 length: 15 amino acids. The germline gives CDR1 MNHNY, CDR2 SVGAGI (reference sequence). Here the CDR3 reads CASSYSRGGDSPLHF. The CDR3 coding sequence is TGTGCCAGCAGTTACTCGAGAGGGGGCGATTCACCCCTCCACTTT.

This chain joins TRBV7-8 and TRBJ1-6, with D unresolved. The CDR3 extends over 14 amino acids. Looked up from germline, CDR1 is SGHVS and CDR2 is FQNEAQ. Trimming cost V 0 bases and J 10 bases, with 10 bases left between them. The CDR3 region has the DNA TGTGCCAGCAGCTTAGCCGACACTAAGTCACCCCTCCACTTT. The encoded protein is CASSLADTKSPLHF.

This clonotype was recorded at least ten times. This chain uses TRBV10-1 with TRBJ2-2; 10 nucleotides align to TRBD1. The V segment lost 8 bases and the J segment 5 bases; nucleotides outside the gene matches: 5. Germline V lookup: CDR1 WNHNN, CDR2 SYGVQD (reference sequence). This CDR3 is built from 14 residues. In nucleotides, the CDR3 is TGCGCCAGCTTCGGGACAGGGGAAACCGGGGAGCTGTTTTTT. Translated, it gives CASFGTGETGELFF.